One sample yielded the 17 T cell receptor beta chains listed below, sequenced in a study of shared clonotypes between healthy human individuals. Generated by immunoSEQ multiplex PCR, the TCRdb table keeps only in-frame clones and is missing some. This repertoire shows roughly 2.6 million clones, 90% to 95% found once; its top ten account for around 0.14%. The specimen was naive CD4+ T cells sorted from blood. This sample's subset: CD45RA+ positively selected. The receptors were gathered from a man between 18 and 29 years old in good health.

The V and J genes are TRBV18 and TRBJ1-1; TRBD1 matches 7 bases. The CDR3 extends over 15 amino acids. The V gene's germline CDR1 is KGHSH and CDR2 LQKENI. V shed 5 bases and J 1 base; nucleotides not matched to a gene: 7. DNA for the CDR3: TGTGCCAGCTCAGGGCGCGGGACAGAGAACACTGAAGCTTTCTTT. This translates into CASSGRGTENTEAFF.

V usage is TRBV30 and J usage is TRBJ1-1; D is undetermined. CDR3 length: 11 residues. The germline gives CDR1 GTSNPN, CDR2 SVGIG (reference sequence). The germline V and J ends were trimmed by 7 bases and 1 base, with 7 bases remaining between them. The CDR3 bases are TGTGCCTCGCAAACGAACACTGAAGCTTTCTTT. Its translation: CASQTNTEAFF.

The chain couples TRBV29-1 to TRBJ2-7, with a tentative D call TRBD2 (5 bases). The CDR3 spans 11 residues. Trimming pared 3 bases from V and 4 bases from J, leaving 7 bases between. The V gene's germline CDR1 is SQVTM and CDR2 ANQGSEA. Here the CDR3 reads CSVDVAYEQYF. CDR3 bases: TGCAGCGTTGACGTAGCGTACGAGCAGTACTTC.

The chain has TRBV5-6 and TRBJ1-1; D is uncertain. This CDR3 is 12 amino acids long. Germline V gives CDR1 SGHDT, CDR2 YYEEEE. The V gene lost 5 bases and the J gene lost 7 bases, with 12 bases spanning the gap. CDR3 nucleotides: TGTGCCAGCAGGTATCAGGTCGATGAAGCTTTCTTT. It codes for CASRYQVDEAFF.

V is TRBV28 and J is TRBJ1-4, with 9 bases matching TRBD1. Germline V gives CDR1 MDHEN, CDR2 SYDVKM. With V trimmed by 1 base and J by 6 bases, 6 bases remained unmatched. This CDR3 comprises 16 residues. CDR3: CASSLSGTGPYEKLFF. Here the CDR3 DNA reads TGTGCCAGCAGTTTATCCGGGACAGGGCCTTATGAAAAACTGTTTTTT.

Note on this clone: Other DNA sequences in the same sample also yield this CDR3. The rearrangement uses TRBV5-1 and TRBJ1-5; maybe TRBD1 (5 bases). Germline CDR1 SGHRS, CDR2 YFSETQ. V was shortened by 0 bases and J by 1 base, with 8 bases between the two germline ends. The CDR3 is 15 amino acids. The chain's CDR3 is CASSLEGTSNQPQHF. Written as DNA, the CDR3 is TGCGCCAGCAGCTTGGAGGGGACGAGCAATCAGCCCCAGCATTTT.

The chain joins TRBV5-1 to TRBJ2-5, with 7 bases matching TRBD1. Germline V gives CDR1 SGHRS, CDR2 YFSETQ. J gave up 1 base and V 0 bases, and 3 bases lay outside the gene matches. The length of the CDR3 is 15 residues. CDR3 nucleotides: TGCGCCAGCAGCTTGGAATCAGGGGGCCAAGAGACCCAGTACTTC. Its protein product is CASSLESGGQETQYF.

This clone has only a few counts. V gene TRBV29-1 combines with J gene TRBJ1-5; 10 bases map to TRBD1. Germline V gene sequence: CDR1 SQVTM, CDR2 ANQGSEA. V was clipped by 6 bases and J by 7 bases; unmatched bases: 3. This CDR3 has 12 residues. The CDR3 reads CSVGDRGQPQHF. Written as DNA, the CDR3 is TGCAGCGTCGGGGACAGGGGCCAGCCCCAGCATTTT. The variable domain in full, completed from reference TRBV29-1 and TRBJ1-5, reads SAVISQKPSRDICQRGTSLTIQCQVDSQVTMMFWYRQQPGQSLTLIATANQGSEATYESGFVIDKFPISRPNLTFSTLTVSNMSPEDSSIYLCSVGDRGQPQHFGDGTRLSIL.

This chain links TRBV11-2 with TRBJ2-3, with D possibly being TRBD2 (6 bases). V gave up 4 bases and J gave up 3 bases, with 14 bases separating them. Germline lookup yields CDR1 SGHAT and CDR2 FQNNGV. This CDR3 comprises 15 residues. As DNA, the CDR3 is TGTGCCAGCAGCTCTAGAAGGCGGGATACAGATACGCAGTATTTT. As protein: CASSSRRRDTDTQYF. Full variable domain (remainder filled in from reference TRBV11-2 and TRBJ2-3): EAGVAQSPRYKIIEKRQSVAFWCNPISGHATLYWYQQILGQGPKLLIQFQNNGVVDDSQLPKDRFSAERLKGVDSTLKIQPAKLEDSAVYLCASSSRRRDTDTQYFGPGTRLTVL.

This clone was seen a handful of times. This sequence joins TRBV29-1 and TRBJ1-1; no definite D call. The CDR3 sequence is 14 residues long. V was clipped by 5 bases and J by 1 base, with 14 bases between them. Germline V gene lookup returns CDR1 SQVTM and CDR2 ANQGSEA. CDR3 region: CSVPHHLKNTEAFF. The CDR3 DNA sequence: TGCAGCGTTCCCCATCACCTTAAGAACACTGAAGCTTTCTTT. Together with reference TRBV29-1 and TRBJ1-1, the CDR3 gives the full variable domain: SAVISQKPSRDICQRGTSLTIQCQVDSQVTMMFWYRQQPGQSLTLIATANQGSEATYESGFVIDKFPISRPNLTFSTLTVSNMSPEDSSIYLCSVPHHLKNTEAFFGQGTRLTVV.

In this sample, this clone turned up a few times. The chain combines TRBV30 with TRBJ1-5; D is possibly TRBD1 (5 bases). CDR3 length equals 13 residues. Germline lookup yields CDR1 GTSNPN and CDR2 SVGIG (reference sequence). Trimming took 4 bases from V and 6 from J, leaving 13 bases between them. The DNA of the CDR3 is TGTGCCTGGAACCCTCCGGGGCGTCAGCCCCAGCATTTT. Encoded protein: CAWNPPGRQPQHF.

The chain employs TRBV10-2 and TRBJ2-2; 12 bases map to TRBD2. The CDR3 spans 19 residues. With V trimmed by 4 bases and J by 4 bases, 13 bases remained unmatched. Germline CDR1 is WSHSY and CDR2 is SAAADI. CDR3 nucleotide sequence: TGCGCCAGCAGTGGGCAGACTAGCGGGAGCGCTCCCTTCACCGGGGAGCTGTTTTTT. This encodes CASSGQTSGSAPFTGELFF.

Turning to this clone: The same CDR3 is also encoded by other DNA sequences in this sample. The rearrangement links TRBV5-1 to TRBJ1-4; D possibly corresponds to TRBD1 (5 bases). Germline loops: CDR1 SGHRS, CDR2 YFSETQ. CDR3 length: 14 amino acids. V was cut by 0 bases and J by 8 bases, with 11 bases left in between. The CDR3 loop reads CASSLGRGNEKLFF. As DNA, the CDR3 is TGCGCCAGCAGCTTGGGACGGGGGAACGAAAAACTGTTTTTT.

The genes are TRBV18 and TRBJ1-5; possibly TRBD1 for D (6 bases). The CDR3 extends over 12 amino acids. V lost 4 bases and J lost 5, with 6 bases in between. Germline V gives CDR1 KGHSH, CDR2 LQKENI. The CDR3 nucleotides read TGTGCCAGCTCACGGACAGATCAGCCCCAGCATTTT. It codes for CASSRTDQPQHF. Full variable domain (missing parts from reference TRBV18 and TRBJ1-5): NAGVMQNPRHLVRRRGQEARLRCSPMKGHSHVYWYRQLPEEGLKFMVYLQKENIIDESGMPKERFSAEFPKEGPSILRIQQVVRGDSAAYFCASSRTDQPQHFGDGTRLSIL.

The chain uses TRBV28 and TRBJ2-7; D may correspond to TRBD1 or TRBD2 (5 bases each). Germline V gene data show CDR1 as MDHEN and CDR2 as SYDVKM. V lost 5 bases and J 3 bases, leaving 11 bases between the germline ends. The CDR3 runs to 13 residues. Written as DNA, the CDR3 is TGTGCCAGCAGTCCTGGGGACCTCTACGAGCAGTACTTC. Translation gives CASSPGDLYEQYF.

The rearrangement uses TRBV28 and TRBJ2-7; 10 bases line up with TRBD1. This CDR3 has 18 residues. CDR1 and CDR2 (germline): MDHEN, SYDVKM. The J segment lost 5 bases and the V segment lost 1 base, leaving 14 bases of the junction unmatched. CDR3 sequence reads: CASSLYRGAGTGVHEQYF. The CDR3 bases are TGTGCCAGCAGTTTATATAGGGGTGCCGGGACAGGGGTCCACGAGCAGTACTTC.

The V gene is TRBV19, the J gene TRBJ2-7, with TRBD2 matching over 10 bases. The CDR3 consists of 15 residues. The germline CDR1 and CDR2 sequences are LNHDA and SQIVND (reference sequence). V trimming: 2 bases; J trimming: 2 bases; junction bases outside the gene matches: 3. This CDR3 reads CASSITSGAAYEQYF. CDR3 bases: TGTGCCAGTAGTATAACTAGCGGGGCCGCCTACGAGCAGTACTTC. The whole variable domain, filled in from reference TRBV19 and TRBJ2-7, reads DGGITQSPKYLFRKEGQNVTLSCEQNLNHDAMYWYRQDPGQGLRLIYYSQIVNDFQKGDIAEGYSVSREKKESFPLTVTSAQKNPTAFYLCASSITSGAAYEQYFGPGTRLTVT.